This entry features one T cell receptor (beta chain) sequence. This sample is part of a study of PD-1 blockade in classical Hodgkin lymphoma. After autologous stem cell transplantation all patients relapsed, and prior brentuximab vedotin exposure differed between cohorts. The best responses consisted of complete response, partial response or progressive disease. TCRdb's table, derived via immunoSEQ multiplex PCR, lists solely in-frame clones and lacks some. The repertoire holds around 99,000 clones, 81% seen once, with approximately 15% in the top ten. Germline V gene data show CDR1 as SGHVS and CDR2 as FQNEAQ. The CDR3 consists of 15 residues. The trim removed 6 bases at V and 0 bases at J, leaving 3 bases unmatched.

This receptor was identified in a human donor with classical Hodgkin lymphoma. Source: peripheral blood mononuclear cells (PBMCs), taken before the second cycle of nivolumab. This chain connects TRBV7-8 to TRBJ2-3; 10 bases are a match to TRBD2. The CDR3 loop is CASRGLAPSTDTQYF. CDR3 in DNA: TGTGCCAGCAGGGGACTAGCGCCTAGCACAGATACGCAGTATTTT.